The rows below give T cell receptor beta chains drawn from one sample of a study of T cells in Graves' hyperthyroidism and ophthalmopathy. MiXCR, run by TCRdb on the multiplex PCR reads, gives a single entry per CDR3 protein. This sample yields hundreds of thousands of distinct CDR3 sequences, of which roughly 15% are seen a single time; under 15% belongs to the top ten. The material sequenced was blood. The receptors shown here come from a woman aged 45-60 years with Graves' ophthalmopathy. CDR3s include the opening cysteine and the closing phenylalanine or tryptophan. D genes are given only for firm matches.

v_call,j_call,d_call,cdr3_aa
TRBV20-1,TRBJ2-5,TRBD2,CSARLAEIQETQYF
TRBV5-5,TRBJ2-7,TRBD2,CASSASGLALLWEQYF
TRBV15,TRBJ1-1,TRBD1,CATSRDLQGLTEAFF
TRBV20-1,TRBJ1-6,NA,CSARGVALDNSPLHF
TRBV27,TRBJ2-1,NA,CASSSLVRKGNEQFF
TRBV7-2,TRBJ2-3,NA,CASSRGTNTDTQYF
TRBV15,TRBJ1-5,TRBD1,CATSRDPITGAGNQPQHF
TRBV29-1,TRBJ1-4,NA,CSVEGWGATNEKLFF
TRBV30,TRBJ2-7,NA,CAWSVQLTTEQYF
TRBV5-1,TRBJ1-1,NA,CASSLALGTHTEAFF
TRBV7-6,TRBJ2-3,NA,CASSFRDRITDTQYF
TRBV20-1,TRBJ2-7,TRBD2,CSAPGLAGDEQYF
TRBV27,TRBJ2-1,NA,CASRLYSTNEQFF
TRBV10-3,TRBJ1-2,NA,CAISAGLTNYGYTF
TRBV4-3,TRBJ2-3,NA,CASSQDSPDTQYF
TRBV5-1,TRBJ2-1,NA,CASSPSWSDEQFF
TRBV15,TRBJ2-7,NA,CATSRSPLQVPAYEQYF